One and the same sample provided the 9 T cell receptor beta chains below, sequenced in a study of T-cell memory formation after mild COVID-19 (dated by TCRdb to about 2021). Libraries were built with 5' RACE. The listed sequencing device is Illumina NovaSeq 6000. TCRdb itself trimmed the public reads at Q25 with fastp, ran MiXCR and retained productive beta chains. Rows merge per CDR3 protein into single entries with the most common DNA and genes. This sample has about 290,000 distinct CDR3 sequences in its table, and 15% of those were observed once. 22% of the sample comes from the top ten. The sample consisted of PBMCs or a T cell subset sorted from them (not recorded which). Receptor source: a man aged 18 to 30 who had mild COVID-19 (a few samples of this study predate the infection). The sample titles of this study are shuffled in the database, so cell type and time point are left out; the donor was told from shared clones.

The CDR3 bases are TGTGCCAGCAGTTCAAGCTCCTACGAGCAGTACGTC. Its translation is CASSSSSYEQYV. This chain connects TRBV5-5 to TRBJ2-7; D ambiguous. CDR3 length: 12 residues. The germline V gene encodes CDR1 SGHKS and CDR2 YYEKEE (reference sequence). Deletions cut 5 bases from V and 0 bases from J, with 6 bases between.

In this sample, this clonotype turned up a few times. The rearrangement links TRBV2 to TRBJ1-5; maybe TRBD1 (6 bases). The CDR3 contains 16 residues. The V gene lost 4 bases and the J gene lost 0 bases, with 13 bases spanning the gap. CDR1 and CDR2 (germline): SNHLY, FYNNEI. The CDR3: CASSGGQGHSNQPQHF. For the CDR3, the DNA is TGTGCCAGCAGTGGAGGGCAGGGGCATAGCAATCAGCCCCAGCATTTT.

The rearrangement links TRBV6-1 to TRBJ2-7; maybe TRBD1 (6 bases). CDR1 MNHNS and CDR2 SASEGT come from the germline V gene. The V and J ends lost 6 bases and 6 bases respectively, with 12 bases between them. The CDR3 extends over 12 amino acids. CDR3 nucleotides: TGTGCCAGCAGGGACAGATCGTCCGAGCAGTACTTC. Protein product: CASRDRSSEQYF.

This clonotype was seen more than once but under ten times. This chain uses TRBV12-3 or TRBV12-4 with TRBJ2-5; TRBD1 or TRBD2 may be the D gene (5 bases each). The ends were cut back, 7 bases at V and 5 bases at J, with 14 bases in the middle. This CDR3 is 13 amino acids long. The CDR3 nucleotides are TGTGCCAGCAAATTCCCGGGACGCGAGACCCAGTACTTC. Its protein is CASKFPGRETQYF.

The sample holds a few counts of this clonotype. This rearrangement joins TRBV7-2 to TRBJ2-3, with TRBD1 matching 9 bases. The CDR3 runs 14 residues. Germline CDR1 reads SGHTA; CDR2 reads FQGNSA. Trimming took 7 bases from V and 1 from J; bases not matched to a gene: 3. The CDR3 here is CASNRDRGTDTQYF. The DNA of the CDR3 is TGTGCCAGCAACAGGGACAGGGGCACAGATACGCAGTATTTT.

This clonotype was observed once. CDR3 sequence: CASSQDPGGMDTQYF. CDR3 sequence (DNA): TGTGCCAGCAGCCAAGATCCGGGGGGGATGGATACGCAGTATTTT. The chain combines TRBV4-2 with TRBJ2-3; 8 bases map to TRBD2. Trimming removed 0 bases from V and 6 bases from J; junction bases left unmatched: 5. Per germline, CDR1 LGHNA and CDR2 YNFKEQ. The CDR3 has 15 residues.

Only one count was recorded for this clonotype. The gene calls are TRBV4-3 and TRBJ1-4; 8 nucleotides line up with TRBD1. The germline V gene encodes CDR1 LGHNA and CDR2 YSLEER. The CDR3 consists of 14 residues. The J segment lost 8 bases and the V segment lost 4 bases, leaving 6 bases of the junction unmatched. CDR3 in DNA: TGCGCCAGCAGCCGACTCGCAGGGGGCGAAAAACTGTTTTTT. The encoded protein is CASSRLAGGEKLFF.

This clonotype came up a few times. J is TRBJ2-3 and V is TRBV27, with D perhaps TRBD2 (6 bases). Germline assignment: CDR1 MNHEY and CDR2 SMNVEV (reference sequence). Trimming stripped 5 bases from V and 2 bases from J, with 11 bases between. This CDR3 comprises 14 residues. Written as DNA, the CDR3 is TGTGCCAGCAGTCAGACTAGGAACACAGATACGCAGTATTTT. This encodes CASSQTRNTDTQYF.

V is TRBV4-1 and J is TRBJ2-3; tentatively, D is TRBD2 (6 bases). The V gene's germline CDR1 is MGHRA and CDR2 YSYEKL. The CDR3 totals 14 residues. The V end lost 1 base, the J end lost 7 bases, and 12 bases lay between the germline ends. The CDR3 DNA is TGCGCCAGCAGCCAAGGACTAGTTTTAAATACGCAGTATTTT. Translation gives CASSQGLVLNTQYF.